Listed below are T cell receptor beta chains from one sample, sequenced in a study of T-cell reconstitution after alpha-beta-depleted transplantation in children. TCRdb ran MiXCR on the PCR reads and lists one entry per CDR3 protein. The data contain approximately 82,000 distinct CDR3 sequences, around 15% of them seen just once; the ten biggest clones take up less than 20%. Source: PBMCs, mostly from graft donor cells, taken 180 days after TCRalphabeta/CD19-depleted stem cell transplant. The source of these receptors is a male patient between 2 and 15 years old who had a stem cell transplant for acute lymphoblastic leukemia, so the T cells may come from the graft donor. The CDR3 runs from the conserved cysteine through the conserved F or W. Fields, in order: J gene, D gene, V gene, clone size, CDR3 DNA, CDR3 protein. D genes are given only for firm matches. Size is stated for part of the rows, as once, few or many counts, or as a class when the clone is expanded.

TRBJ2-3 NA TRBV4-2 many TGTGCCAGCAGCCATGGACGGGATACGCAGTATTTT CASSHGRDTQYF
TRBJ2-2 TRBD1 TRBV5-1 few TGCGCCAGCAGCTCTCAGGGGGCCACCGGGGAGCTGTTTTTT CASSSQGATGELFF
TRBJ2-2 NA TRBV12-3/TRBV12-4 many TGTGCCAGCAGTTTATTCGAGGTAGCCGGGGAGCTGTTTTTT CASSLFEVAGELFF
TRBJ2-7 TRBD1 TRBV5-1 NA TGCGCCAGCAGCCAGACAGGGGATGGTCACGAGCAGTACTTC CASSQTGDGHEQYF
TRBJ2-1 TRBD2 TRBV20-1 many TGCAGTGCTAGCCACCTAGCGGGAGTCGGGAATGAGCAGTTCTTC CSASHLAGVGNEQFF
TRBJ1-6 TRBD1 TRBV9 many TGTGCCAGCAGCGTAGGACAGGGGCGAAATTCACCCCTCCACTTT CASSVGQGRNSPLHF
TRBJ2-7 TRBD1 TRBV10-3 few TGTGCCATCAGTCCCGGGACAGGTTACTACGAGCAGTACTTC CAISPGTGYYEQYF
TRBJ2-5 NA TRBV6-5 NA TGTGCCAGCAGATCGGGGGAGACCCAGTACTTC CASRSGETQYF
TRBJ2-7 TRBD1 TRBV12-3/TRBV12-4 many TGTGCCAGCAGTTTAAGAGGGGGACAGGGCACCTACGAGCAGTACTTC CASSLRGGQGTYEQYF
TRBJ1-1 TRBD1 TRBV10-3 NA TGTGCCATCAGAGGGGGCGCGGACACTGAAGCTTTCTTT CAIRGGADTEAFF
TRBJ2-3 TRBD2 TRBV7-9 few TGTGCCAGCAGCGGGCGGGGGGTCACAGATACGCAGTATTTT CASSGRGVTDTQYF
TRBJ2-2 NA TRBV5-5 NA TGTGCCAGCAGCTTGTTTTGGCAGTCTATTACGAACACCGGGGAGCTGTTTTTT CASSLFWQSITNTGELFF
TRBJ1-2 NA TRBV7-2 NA TGTGCCAGCAGCCCGCAGAGATATTCGCGAGGCTACACCTTC CASSPQRYSRGYTF
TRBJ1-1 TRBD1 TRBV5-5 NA TGTGCCAGCAGCAGAGACAGGGAAAATGAAGCTTTCTTT CASSRDRENEAFF